This T cell receptor (beta chain) originates from a study of blood T cell repertoires in COVID-19. In the original processing: How many nucleated cells were present was estimated from reference gene primer amplification. Method: immunoSEQ multiplex PCR; TCRdb's copy keeps in-frame clones and lacks some. The V and J calls and clone size were taken over from that table, and D and trimming were inferred from the DNA. The data show approximately 97,000 clones, approximately 86% seen once. Germline V lookup: CDR1 LGHDT, CDR2 YNNKEL (reference sequence). CDR3 length: 15 amino acids. Trimming shortened V by 5 bases and J by 1 base, and 14 bases separated the two germline ends.

Sequencing was carried out using peripheral blood. The chain joins TRBV3-1 (or the pseudogene TRBV3-2) to TRBJ1-1, with a weak D call TRBD1 (5 bases). The receptor was derived from a man aged 50-59 years with active or convalescent COVID-19. The CDR3 region has the DNA TGTGCCAGCAGCTCTTCGGACATCAGGAACACTGAAGCTTTCTTT. Residues: CASSSSDIRNTEAFF.